This T cell receptor beta chain was observed in a study of blood T cell repertoires in COVID-19. Study overall: Samples of COVID-19 (acute and convalescent) were obtained from the United States, Italy and Spain. In each case, the material was cDNA or gDNA derived from T cells, B-cell-depleted T cells, or PBMCs.

Original data processing: Amplified reference gene primers provided the basis for estimating nucleated cell counts. Assay: immunoSEQ multiplex PCR; the TCRdb copy retains only in-frame clones and omits some. D and trimming come from the DNA, and the V and J calls and clone size come from that table. Of about 150,000 clones listed, around 80% are singletons. J gave up 12 bases and V 2 bases, and 8 bases lay outside the gene matches. The CDR3 is made up of 14 amino acids. Germline lookup yields CDR1 MNHEY and CDR2 SVGEGT. The receptor was derived from a man aged 60 to 75 who had recovered from COVID-19. The chain joins TRBV6-2 or TRBV6-3 to TRBJ1-5; 9 bases agree with TRBD1. The specimen sequenced was peripheral blood. The CDR3 coding sequence is TGTGCCAGCAGTTACGATGGACAGGGGAGGCACCAGCATTTT. Its protein product is CASSYDGQGRHQHF.